This T cell receptor (beta chain) is drawn from a study of CXCR3-negative and CXCR3-positive naive CD8 T cells. Germline V lookup: CDR1 SGHDT, CDR2 YYEEEE. This CDR3 has 14 residues. cDNA libraries for TRB were generated by 5' RACE incorporating UMI labels. TCRdb reprocessed the 5' RACE reads and stores each CDR3 protein as one record, lacking DNA. Across about 120,000 distinct CDR3 sequences, the top ten clones capture 0.29% of the sample. The gene calls are TRBV5-6 and TRBJ2-7; TCRdb outputs TRBD1, but without DNA this stays unchecked. Material: naive CXCR3- CD8+ T cells from blood. Subset noted: CD45RO-CCR7+CD27+CD95- naive CD8+ T cells lacking CXCR3 (TNR3-). The TCR sequence derives from a human donor in good health. Some clones in this sample may be carry-over from other donors' samples. The CDR3 loop reads CASSSWTVSYEQYF.